A single sample is the source of the 27 T cell receptor beta chains below, sequenced in a study of OX40 agonist ivuxolimab in advanced cancers. The library was obtained by the immunoSEQ multiplex PCR assay. Sourced from immuneACCESS, this table was stored by TCRdb with only in-frame sequences that have V and J called. A share of the clones is absent; for the studies checked, an unresolved V gene accounts for under half, and the remainder has no known explanation. This sample gives over 10,000 clones in total; 80% to 95% of them show up just once. The ten largest clones add up to approximately 70% of the sample. The sample was CD4+ or CD8+ T cells sorted from blood, taken in a trial of the OX40 agonist ivuxolimab. Source of these receptors: an adult with an advanced solid tumor such as melanoma, head and neck, liver or kidney cancer.

CDR3: CASSVADNYEQYF. The CDR3 region has the DNA TGTGCCAGCAGCGTAGCGGACAACTACGAGCAGTACTTC. The chain is built from TRBV9 and TRBJ2-5, with D tentatively TRBD1 (5 bases). The better agreement between TRBJ2-7 and the DNA end casts doubt on the J call. There are 13 residues in the CDR3. Germline V gives CDR1 SGDLS, CDR2 YYNGEE.

V gene TRBV4-1 combines with J gene TRBJ2-1; 8 bases are a match to TRBD1. V lost 6 bases, J lost 4 bases, and 8 bases stayed unmatched. Germline V gene sequence: CDR1 MGHRA, CDR2 YSYEKL. This CDR3 is 15 amino acids long. The CDR3 DNA reads TGCGCCAGCAGTCGGACAGGGAGTACGTACAATGAGCAGTTCTTC. Protein: CASSRTGSTYNEQFF.

This chain links TRBV19 with TRBJ2-3; 11 nucleotides line up with TRBD1. V dropped 10 bases and J dropped 6; count of bases not matched to a gene: 6. From germline, CDR1 is LNHDA and CDR2 SQIVND (reference sequence). This CDR3 contains 13 residues. The CDR3 coding sequence is TGTGCCACCCGGACAGGGGGCCTTGATACGCAGTATTTT. As protein: CATRTGGLDTQYF.

V gene TRBV27 combines with J gene TRBJ2-2, with unresolved D. Germline V lookup: CDR1 MNHEY, CDR2 SMNVEV (reference sequence). CDR3 length equals 15 residues. V shed 0 bases and J shed 0 bases, with 5 bases lying between them. CDR3 protein: CASSLSQANTGELFF. The CDR3, as DNA: TGTGCCAGCAGTTTATCTCAGGCGAACACCGGGGAGCTGTTTTTT.

The chain employs TRBV2 and TRBJ2-2; D gene ambiguous. Deletions cut 2 bases from V and 4 bases from J, with 5 bases between. CDR1 is SNHLY and CDR2 is FYNNEI in the germline V gene. The CDR3 has 13 residues. CDR3: CASSESGTGELFF. DNA for the CDR3: TGTGCCAGCAGTGAATCGGGCACCGGGGAGCTGTTTTTT.

The rearrangement links TRBV4-1 to TRBJ1-2; no clear D. The V gene's germline CDR1 is MGHRA and CDR2 YSYEKL. The CDR3 runs 12 residues. Trimming shortened V by 4 bases and J by 8 bases, and 11 bases separated the two germline ends. The CDR3 nucleotides are TGCGCCAGCAGCCCAGACCGAGGAGGCTACACCTTC. Residues: CASSPDRGGYTF.

The rearrangement joins TRBV2 to TRBJ2-7; 10 bases line up with TRBD2. After removal of 2 bases from V and 5 bases from J, the junction contained 12 bases not matched to a gene. The germline V gene encodes CDR1 SNHLY and CDR2 FYNNEI. This CDR3 comprises 17 residues. Here the CDR3 DNA reads TGTGCCAGCAGTGAAACGACTAGCGGGTACTGGGGTGACGAGCAGTACTTC. This gives the protein CASSETTSGYWGDEQYF.

The chain employs TRBV11-3 and TRBJ2-5, with TRBD2 matching over 12 bases. The CDR3 length is 15 residues. Germline CDR1 SGHNT, CDR2 YENEEA. V gave up 2 bases and J gave up 5 bases; unmatched junction bases: 3. The CDR3 region has the DNA TGTGCCAGCAGCTTACTAGCGGGAGGGGGGGAGACCCAGTACTTC. Translated, it gives CASSLLAGGGETQYF. The full variable domain, with the rest looked up from reference TRBV11-3 and TRBJ2-5, is EAGVVQSPRYKIIEKKQPVAFWCNPISGHNTLYWYLQNLGQGPELLIRYENEEAVDDSQLPKDRFSAERLKGVDSTLKIQPAELGDSAVYLCASSLLAGGGETQYFGPGTRLLVL.

This clone was counted only a few times. The chain links TRBV11-3 to TRBJ1-5; D not certain. The CDR3 consists of 12 residues. Per germline, CDR1 SGHNT and CDR2 YENEEA. The V end lost 6 bases, the J end lost 4 bases, and 7 bases lay between the germline ends. The CDR3 reads CASSQPNQPQHF. In nucleotides, the CDR3 is TGTGCCAGCAGTCAGCCAAATCAGCCCCAGCATTTT.

V is TRBV9 and J is TRBJ2-2, with D perhaps matching TRBD1 (5 bases). The V and J ends lost 3 bases and 5 bases respectively, with 11 bases between them. The CDR3 runs to 14 residues. Germline V CDR1 and CDR2: SGDLS, YYNGEE. For the CDR3, the DNA is TGTGCCAGCAGCGCCATGCCAGGGACCGGGGAGCTGTTTTTT. Translating it yields CASSAMPGTGELFF.

The rearrangement uses TRBV7-6 and TRBJ2-3; no firm D call. Trimming shortened V by 4 bases and J by 2 bases, and 4 bases separated the two germline ends. Germline loops: CDR1 SGHVS, CDR2 FNYEAQ. This CDR3 region has 12 residues. The DNA of the CDR3 is TGTGCCAGCAGCTCCCTCACAGATACGCAGTATTTT. It translates to CASSSLTDTQYF.

The chain has TRBV10-3 and TRBJ2-2; 10 bases map to TRBD1. Looked up from germline, CDR1 is ENHRY and CDR2 is SYGVKD. The CDR3 contains 14 residues. The junction had 3 bases not matched to a gene; V was cut back by 7 bases and J by 4 bases. In nucleotides, the CDR3 is TGTGCCATCATGGGGACAGGGGTCACCGGGGAGCTGTTTTTT. Translating it yields CAIMGTGVTGELFF.

The gene calls are TRBV4-3 and TRBJ1-2, with D tentatively TRBD1 (6 bases). Germline V gene lookup returns CDR1 LGHNA and CDR2 YSLEER. The CDR3 spans 17 residues. Deletions cut 0 bases from V and 4 bases from J, with 18 bases between. The CDR3 DNA reads as TGCGCCAGCAGCCAAGAGGGGGGGGGGGCGCAGAGCTATGGCTACACCTTC. It codes for CASSQEGGGAQSYGYTF.

The chain links TRBV9 to TRBJ2-3; TRBD1 is a possible D gene (6 bases). The CDR3 consists of 15 residues. Trimming removed 5 bases from V and 2 bases from J, with 15 bases in between. CDR1 SGDLS and CDR2 YYNGEE come from the germline V gene. CDR3 residues: CASSGRGPHTDTQYF. Here the CDR3 DNA reads TGTGCCAGCAGTGGCAGGGGTCCCCACACAGATACGCAGTATTTT.

This chain links TRBV7-3 with TRBJ2-6; TRBD2 might be the D (5 bases). The V gene's germline CDR1 is SGHTA and CDR2 FQGTGA. This CDR3 region has 16 residues. V lost 6 bases to trimming and J lost 1 base, with 13 bases between them. CDR3 nucleotide sequence: TGTGCCAGCAGTCTGAGGGTCGATTCTGGGGCCAACGTCCTGACTTTC. This codes for CASSLRVDSGANVLTF. Using reference TRBV7-3 and TRBJ2-6 for the parts outside the CDR3, the full variable domain is GAGVSQTPSNKVTEKGKYVELRCDPISGHTALYWYRQSLGQGPEFLIYFQGTGAADDSGLPNDRFFAVRPEGSVSTLKIQRTERGDSAVYLCASSLRVDSGANVLTFGAGSRLTVL.

This sequence joins TRBV7-5 and TRBJ2-3; the D call TRBD1 from the table was never checked on the DNA. TRBV7-5 is an annotated pseudogene. The CDR3 contains 15 residues. This CDR3 reads CARSFVHRGPDTQYF. The DNA of the CDR3 is TGTGCCAGAAGCTTCGTTCACAGGGGACCAGATACGCAGTATTTT.

This clone was found a few times. The chain joins TRBV2 to TRBJ1-1; 10 nucleotides match TRBD1. Germline V gene data show CDR1 as SNHLY and CDR2 as FYNNEI. CDR3 length: 14 amino acids. V shed 6 bases and J 3 bases; nucleotides not matched to a gene: 4. The CDR3 DNA reads as TGTGCCAGCAGGGAGGGGACAGGGGACACTGAAGCTTTCTTT. Translation: CASREGTGDTEAFF.

The CDR3 region is CAILAGAGDGYTF. CDR3 in DNA: TGTGCCATTCTTGCGGGGGCAGGGGATGGCTACACCTTC. The chain links TRBV27 to TRBJ1-2; D may be TRBD1 (6 bases). CDR1 and CDR2 (germline): MNHEY, SMNVEV (reference sequence). The ends were cut back, 10 bases at V and 6 bases at J, with 18 bases in the middle. The CDR3 length is 13 residues.

The rearrangement uses TRBV2 and TRBJ1-1; 8 bases match TRBD1. This CDR3 spans 12 amino acids. Looked up from germline, CDR1 is SNHLY and CDR2 is FYNNEI. V shed 6 bases and J 5 bases; nucleotides not matched to a gene: 2. CDR3 residues: CASRTGGTEAFF. The DNA for the CDR3 is TGTGCCAGCAGAACAGGGGGGACTGAAGCTTTCTTT. Supplemented by reference TRBV2 and TRBJ1-1, the full variable domain reads EPEVTQTPSHQVTQMGQEVILRCVPISNHLYFYWYRQILGQKVEFLVSFYNNEISEKSEIFDDQFSVERPDGSNFTLKIRSTKLEDSAMYFCASRTGGTEAFFGQGTRLTVV.

The CDR3: CASSSGGLSGYEQYF. CDR3 nucleotides: TGTGCCAGCAGCAGTGGGGGCCTGTCAGGGTACGAGCAGTACTTC. This chain connects TRBV9 to TRBJ2-7; D possibly corresponds to TRBD1 (6 bases). Germline V gene data show CDR1 as SGDLS and CDR2 as YYNGEE. The CDR3 runs to 15 residues. Deletions cut 4 bases from V and 4 bases from J, with 18 bases between.

CDR3 sequence reads: CASSLVRDGEAFF. In DNA form, the CDR3 reads TGTGCCAGCAGCTTAGTCCGGGACGGTGAAGCTTTCTTT. The chain joins TRBV7-7 to TRBJ1-1; perhaps TRBD1 as D (5 bases). Trimming left V 1 base short and J 7 bases short, with 10 bases between. The CDR3 runs 13 residues. CDR1 is SSHAT, CDR2 FNYEAQ, per germline (reference sequence).

V and J are TRBV27 and TRBJ2-7; 7 positions agree with TRBD2. Germline assignment: CDR1 MNHEY and CDR2 SMNVEV (reference sequence). The ends lost 6 bases at V and 4 bases at J; junction bases unmatched: 12. The length of the CDR3 is 15 residues. The CDR3 DNA reads as TGTGCCAGCAGCCTTCTTCCGGGAGGAGTTTACGAGCAGTACTTC. The encoded protein is CASSLLPGGVYEQYF.

In this sample, this clone turned up once. The chain is built from TRBV29-1 and TRBJ2-1, with TRBD2 matching 14 bases. Germline CDR1 reads SQVTM; CDR2 reads ANQGSEA. J gave up 0 bases and V 6 bases, and 4 bases lay outside the gene matches. The CDR3 is 16 residues long. CDR3 bases: TGCAGCGTCCGGACTAGCGGGAGGAGCTCCTACAATGAGCAGTTCTTC. It yields the protein CSVRTSGRSSYNEQFF.

CDR3 protein: CASSLNTRLNNEQFF. CDR3 nucleotide sequence: TGTGCCAGCAGCTTAAATACCCGACTCAACAATGAGCAGTTCTTC. This chain joins TRBV11-1 and TRBJ2-1; D remains ambiguous. V was shortened by 2 bases and J by 5 bases, with 13 bases between the two germline ends. This CDR3 is built from 15 residues. Germline V gene sequence: CDR1 SGHAT, CDR2 FQDESV (reference sequence).

This chain uses TRBV11-2 with TRBJ2-7; TRBD2 agrees at 7 bases. The germline V gene encodes CDR1 SGHAT and CDR2 FQNNGV. The V gene end was trimmed by 5 bases and the J gene end by 1 base; junction bases not matched to a gene: 5. CDR3 length: 14 residues. The CDR3 loop reads CASSATGLSYEQYF. CDR3 DNA: TGTGCCAGCAGCGCCACGGGACTATCCTACGAGCAGTACTTC.

This sequence joins TRBV30 and TRBJ2-2; 10 bases are shared with TRBD2. CDR1 is GTSNPN, CDR2 SVGIG, per germline (reference sequence). V dropped 5 bases and J dropped 1; count of bases not matched to a gene: 1. The CDR3 loop spans 14 amino acids. CDR3 in DNA: TGTGCCTGGTGGACTAGCGGGAACACCGGGGAGCTGTTTTTT. Translating gives CAWWTSGNTGELFF. The whole variable domain, remainder taken from reference TRBV30 and TRBJ2-2, is SQTIHQWPATLVQPVGSPLSLECTVEGTSNPNLYWYRQAAGRGLQLLFYSVGIGQISSEVPQNLSASRPQDRQFILSSKKLLLSDSGFYLCAWWTSGNTGELFFGEGSRLTVL.

This clone appeared once. This chain joins TRBV19 and TRBJ2-7; D ambiguous. The CDR3 extends over 11 amino acids. Germline assignment: CDR1 LNHDA and CDR2 SQIVND (reference sequence). The germline V and J ends were trimmed by 6 bases and 5 bases, with 8 bases remaining between them. The CDR3 is CASRNSHEQYF. CDR3 nucleotides: TGTGCCAGTAGGAATTCCCACGAGCAGTACTTC.